The rows below give T cell receptor beta chains drawn from one sample of a study of PD-1 blockade in classical Hodgkin lymphoma. Repertoires were generated with immunoSEQ multiplex PCR, while TCRdb's copy carries only in-frame clones and drops some. This repertoire shows under 40,000 clones, approximately 80% found once; its top ten account for 25% to 40%. The source material was peripheral blood mononuclear cells (PBMCs), sampled at baseline. The receptors were sampled from a human donor with classical Hodgkin lymphoma. Each CDR3 is given with its conserved first and last residue. The order of the fields is D gene, V gene, clone size, J gene, CDR3 DNA, CDR3 protein. The D gene is left open where the match is weak. Only part of the rows carry a size: once, few, many, or a class if the clone is expanded.

.	TRBV19	.	TRBJ1-5	TGTGCCAGTAGATATGACCCCCTTAGTCCCCAGCATTTT	CASRYDPLSPQHF
TRBD1	TRBV29-1	.	TRBJ1-5	TGCAGCGTGAGACAGGGAGGCAATCAGCCCCAGCATTTT	CSVRQGGNQPQHF
TRBD1	TRBV18	.	TRBJ2-4	TGTGCCAGCTCATTCGGACAGGAACCCAAAAACATTCAGTACTTC	CASSFGQEPKNIQYF
.	TRBV19	.	TRBJ2-7	TGTGCCAGTAGTATAGATCCTAGTGCCTACGAGCAGTACTTC	CASSIDPSAYEQYF
.	TRBV4-2	few	TRBJ1-2	TGTGCCAGCAGCCAAGACCTGGGGACGGATGGCTACACCTTC	CASSQDLGTDGYTF
.	TRBV2	.	TRBJ2-7	TGTGCCAGCAGCCGCAATTGGCGCGAGCAGTACTTC	CASSRNWREQYF
TRBD2	TRBV5-1	.	TRBJ2-1	TGCGCCAGCAGCTCGGGTGGCGCGGGGGGCAATGAGCAGTTCTTC	CASSSGGAGGNEQFF
TRBD2	TRBV9	.	TRBJ2-3	TGTGCCAGCAGCGGTAGCGGGGGGGGCACAGATACGCAGTATTTT	CASSGSGGGTDTQYF
.	TRBV7-9	.	TRBJ2-7	TGTGCCAGCAAGGGTGTTGGCAGGGAGGGGGCCTACGAGCAGTACTTC	CASKGVGREGAYEQYF
TRBD1	TRBV19	.	TRBJ2-3	TGTGCCAGTAGTCCCGACAGGGGGCGAGGAGATACGCAGTATTTT	CASSPDRGRGDTQYF
.	TRBV19	.	TRBJ2-2	TGTGCCAGTCGACTAGGGGTTAGCGGGGAGCTGTTTTTT	CASRLGVSGELFF
.	TRBV10-3	.	TRBJ2-1	TGTGCCATCAGTGATAGACTCACAGGGTACAAGCAGTTCTTC	CAISDRLTGYKQFF
.	TRBV29-1	.	TRBJ1-1	TGCAGCGTTGAGGGCTCTTCTCCTGAAGCTTTCTTT	CSVEGSSPEAFF
.	TRBV11-3	once	TRBJ2-7	TGTGCCAGCAGCTCAGGGCGGGGCAGCTCCTACGAGCAGTACTTC	CASSSGRGSSYEQYF
.	TRBV27	few	TRBJ1-1	TGTGCCAGCAGTTTACAGGAGACGAACACTGAAGCTTTCTTT	CASSLQETNTEAFF
.	TRBV5-4	.	TRBJ2-3	TGTGCCAGCAGCTTGGCCAGAAACCGCGGCACAGATACGCAGTATTTT	CASSLARNRGTDTQYF
.	TRBV5-5	few	TRBJ2-1	TGTGCCAGCAGCTTTAACCTGCGGTTGGATGAGCAGTTCTTC	CASSFNLRLDEQFF
.	TRBV19	.	TRBJ1-2	TGTGCCAGTAGTGCAACTGCCTCGAATTACTATGGCTACACCTTC	CASSATASNYYGYTF
TRBD1	TRBV10-1	.	TRBJ1-4	TGCGCCATCCTACAGGGGGCGAGGGAAAAACTGTTTTTT	CAILQGAREKLFF
.	TRBV6-1	.	TRBJ1-4	TGTGCCAGCAGTGAGGGGGCCGCTCCAGGGATGGAAGGAGAAAAACTGTTTTTT	CASSEGAAPGMEGEKLFF
.	TRBV7-6	.	TRBJ2-7	TGTGCCAGCCAGAGCGACAGGTCCTACGAGCAGTACTTC	CASQSDRSYEQYF
.	TRBV5-6	.	TRBJ2-1	TGTGCCAGCAGCTTAGGCCTGACGGGTGAGCAGTTCTTC	CASSLGLTGEQFF
.	TRBV5-1	.	TRBJ1-1	TGCGCCAGCAGCGCCCAAGGATCCGGGGGCACTGAAGCTTTCTTT	CASSAQGSGGTEAFF
.	TRBV7-2	.	TRBJ1-2	TGTGCCAGCAGCGCGGGAGTCAACTATGGCTACACCTTC	CASSAGVNYGYTF
TRBD1	TRBV5-6	.	TRBJ2-7	TGTGCCAGCAGCTTGGCCAGGGGGCGAACCTACGAGCAGTACTTC	CASSLARGRTYEQYF
.	TRBV29-1	.	TRBJ1-4	TGCAGCGTTCGGGTACGCTCGAATGAAAAACTGTTTTTT	CSVRVRSNEKLFF
.	TRBV29-1	.	TRBJ2-2	TGCAGCGTTGGAGGTCTTGCGAACACCGGGGAGCTGTTTTTT	CSVGGLANTGELFF
TRBD1	TRBV5-1	medium-sized	TRBJ2-3	TGCGCCAGCAGCCCCGGACAGGGTGATACGCAGTATTTT	CASSPGQGDTQYF
TRBD1	TRBV30	.	TRBJ1-1	TGTGCCTGGAGTAAACAGGGGAGTGAAGCTTTCTTT	CAWSKQGSEAFF
TRBD2	TRBV28	.	TRBJ2-5	TGTGCCAGCAGTTTCGGGGGGAGGGCACAAGAGACCCAGTACTTC	CASSFGGRAQETQYF
.	TRBV7-9	once	TRBJ2-7	TGTGCCAGCAGCCGCGGACCGATGAACTCCTACGAGCAGTACTTC	CASSRGPMNSYEQYF
TRBD1	TRBV6-6	few	TRBJ2-5	TGTGCCAGCAGTCCAAGACAGGGGGGAGAGGAGACCCAGTACTTC	CASSPRQGGEETQYF
TRBD2	TRBV6-1	.	TRBJ2-3	TGTGCCAGCAGTGAATGGGCTAGCGGGGGGGGAGATACGCAGTATTTT	CASSEWASGGGDTQYF
TRBD1	TRBV25-1	.	TRBJ2-2	TGTGCCAGCAGTGCAGGGGGCGAAGACACCGGGGAGCTGTTTTTT	CASSAGGEDTGELFF
.	TRBV5-1	.	TRBJ2-3	TGCGCCAGCAGCGTAAACCCGGGACCAACCACAGATACGCAGTATTTT	CASSVNPGPTTDTQYF
.	TRBV19	.	TRBJ1-4	TGTGCCAGTAGTATCAGGGTTGGTGATGAAAAACTGTTTTTT	CASSIRVGDEKLFF
TRBD1	TRBV11-1	.	TRBJ1-1	TGTGCCAGCCGCCGACAGGGACCCTCTCCTTATGAAGCTTTCTTT	CASRRQGPSPYEAFF
.	TRBV27	once	TRBJ1-5	TGTGCCAGCAGTTTATTTGGCAGGGGTCAGCCCCAGCATTTT	CASSLFGRGQPQHF